Included here is one TCR beta chain sequence, with context. Original processing methods: Amplifying reference gene primers gave estimates of nucleated cell counts. Libraries were prepared by immunoSEQ multiplex PCR; TCRdb keeps only in-frame clonotypes and omits some of them. V, J and clone size are those of that table, while D and trimming were read from the DNA. Among about 89,000 clones listed, approximately 80% were seen once. The sample originates from a study of blood T cell repertoires in COVID-19. Overall study: The United States, Italy and Spain provided the acute and convalescent COVID-19 samples. Nucleic acid was either cDNA or gDNA, and it came from T cells, B-cell-depleted T cells, or PBMCs.

Germline V gene sequence: CDR1 MNHEY, CDR2 SMNVEV (reference sequence). V trimming: 4 bases; J trimming: 6 bases; junction bases outside the gene matches: 9. The CDR3 is 14 residues long. The chain has TRBV27 and TRBJ2-7; TRBD2 matches 7 bases. The specimen sequenced was peripheral blood. The receptor was derived from a human donor in a cohort sampled during active COVID-19. The CDR3 sequence: CASSSYLGEGEQYF. The CDR3 DNA is TGTGCCAGCAGTTCCTACCTCGGGGAGGGCGAGCAGTACTTC.